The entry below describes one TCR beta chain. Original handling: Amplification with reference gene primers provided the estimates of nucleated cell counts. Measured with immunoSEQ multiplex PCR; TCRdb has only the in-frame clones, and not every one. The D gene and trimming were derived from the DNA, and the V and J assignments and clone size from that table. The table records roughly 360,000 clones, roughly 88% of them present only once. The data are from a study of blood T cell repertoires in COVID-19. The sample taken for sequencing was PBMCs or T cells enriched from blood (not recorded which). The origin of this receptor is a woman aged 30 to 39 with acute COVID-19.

This CDR3 is CASSHPTPRDSRGYTF. In DNA form, the CDR3 reads TGCGCCAGCAGCCACCCCACCCCGCGGGATTCAAGGGGCTACACCTTC. This chain connects TRBV4-1 to TRBJ1-2; D gene uncertain. This CDR3 spans 16 amino acids. Germline V gene lookup returns CDR1 MGHRA and CDR2 YSYEKL. V was shortened by 3 bases and J by 8 bases, with 22 bases between the two germline ends.